This is a list of T cell receptor beta chains from one sample in a study of blood T cells in healthy people across ages. TCRdb reprocessed the 5' RACE reads with MiXCR, giving one entry per CDR3 protein. Of approximately 1,000,000 distinct CDR3 sequences in the sample, over 35% were seen once. The sequencing input was blood. Source of these receptors: a woman aged 55-70 years in good health. Each CDR3 is given with its conserved first and last residue. A D gene is named only where the DNA matches it firmly. Expanded clones are given a class, and other clones once, few, many or no size at all.

d_call j_call clone_size v_call cdr3_aa cdr3_nt
TRBD1 TRBJ1-2 few TRBV20-1 CSATQGYYGYTF TGCAGTGCGACACAGGGGTACTATGGCTACACCTTC
NA TRBJ1-6 NA TRBV2 CASSEGQTNSPLHF TGTGCCAGCAGTGAAGGACAGACCAATTCACCCCTCCACTTT
NA TRBJ2-7 NA TRBV12-3/TRBV12-4 CASSFVPYERYF TGTGCCAGCAGTTTCGTGCCGTACGAGCGGTACTTC
TRBD1 TRBJ1-2 NA TRBV2 CASRVTGLEGYGYTF TGTGCCAGCAGGGTGACAGGGTTAGAGGGATATGGCTACACCTTC
TRBD1 TRBJ2-7 NA TRBV7-9 CASSSGGQGSTYEQYF TGTGCCAGCAGCTCGGGGGGACAGGGGTCTACCTACGAGCAGTACTTC
NA TRBJ1-2 few TRBV7-9 CASRGTFRAYGYTF TGTGCCAGCAGGGGGACTTTCAGGGCCTATGGCTACACCTTC
NA TRBJ2-7 few TRBV20-1 CSAEGGDLGNEQYF TGCAGTGCCGAGGGGGGTGATCTCGGCAATGAGCAGTACTTC
NA TRBJ2-5 few TRBV6-5 CASSSSGQHFGETQYF NA
NA TRBJ2-1 NA TRBV7-9 CASSLVGGTAYNEQFF TGTGCCAGCAGCTTAGTCGGAGGGACGGCCTACAATGAGCAGTTCTTC
NA TRBJ2-3 NA TRBV2 CASRKLRDTQYF TGTGCCAGCAGGAAACTAAGAGATACGCAGTATTTT
NA TRBJ2-1 NA TRBV6-2/TRBV6-3 CASSLLTEEQFF TGTGCCAGCAGTCTCTTGACAGAGGAGCAGTTCTTC
NA TRBJ2-7 NA TRBV7-9 CASIPVVAYNEQYF TGTGCCAGCATACCGGTCGTGGCCTACAATGAGCAGTACTTC
NA TRBJ1-1 many TRBV29-1 CSVVAVRGSEAFF TGCAGCGTTGTAGCCGTCAGGGGTTCTGAAGCTTTCTTT
NA TRBJ2-3 many TRBV12-3/TRBV12-4 CASSSPGIGDTQYF TGTGCCAGCAGTTCACCAGGGATTGGAGATACGCAGTATTTT
NA TRBJ1-2 many TRBV30 CAWSDHRGRYGYTF TGTGCCTGGAGTGACCACCGGGGGAGATATGGCTACACCTTC
NA TRBJ2-7 few TRBV6-1 CASSEAEYYEQYF TGTGCCAGCAGTGAAGCCGAGTATTACGAGCAGTACTTC